This T cell receptor (beta chain) was documented in a study of blood T cell repertoires in COVID-19. Across the study: Material from acute and convalescent COVID-19 was sourced from the United States, Italy and Spain. T cells, B-cell-depleted T cells, or PBMCs provided the cDNA or gDNA that served as material.

Authors' methods: By means of reference gene primer amplification, nucleated cell counts were estimated. Generated by immunoSEQ multiplex PCR, the TCRdb table keeps only in-frame clones and is missing some. Clonal size and the V and J genes are those of that table, whereas D and trimming came from the DNA. The sample records about 110,000 clones, 69% being singletons. Trimming cost V 1 base and J 5 bases, with 9 bases left between them. Per germline, CDR1 SGHNT and CDR2 YYREEE (reference sequence). The CDR3 contains 13 residues. The rearrangement joins TRBV5-4 to TRBJ1-1; D unclear. The sample comprised peripheral blood. This TCR derives from a man aged 80 or over with acute or convalescent COVID-19. The CDR3, as DNA: TGTGCCAGCAGCTTGCTCCCAGTAACTGAAGCTTTCTTT. Encoded protein: CASSLLPVTEAFF.